This TCR beta chain derives from a study of PD-1 blockade in classical Hodgkin lymphoma. This clone was detected once. Brentuximab vedotin exposure varied among the patients, all of whom had relapsed after autologous stem cell transplantation. CD4+ T cells were purified from thawed PBMCs by magnetic negative selection. Germline loops: CDR1 MNHEY, CDR2 SVGAGI. This CDR3 is 14 amino acids long. Trimming took 4 bases from V and 2 from J; bases not matched to a gene: 1. Repertoires were generated with immunoSEQ multiplex PCR, while TCRdb's copy carries only in-frame clones and drops some. The table records about 30,000 clones, approximately 85% of them present only once.

The chain links TRBV6-5 to TRBJ2-7, with 11 bases aligning to TRBD1. Specimen: CD4+ T cells from blood, collected at baseline. The TCR comes from a human donor with classical Hodgkin lymphoma. This CDR3 reads CASSWGQGAYEQYF. CDR3 in DNA: TGTGCCAGCAGTTGGGGACAGGGGGCCTACGAGCAGTACTTC.